The T cell receptor beta chain described here comes from a study of blood T cell repertoires in COVID-19. In the study overall: Spain, Italy and the United States supplied samples that represented acute and convalescent COVID-19. Sources were T cells, B-cell-depleted T cells, or PBMCs; the material itself was cDNA or gDNA.

This clone was seen a few times. The CDR3 length is 13 residues. The V gene's germline CDR1 is MDHEN and CDR2 SYDVKM. The V gene lost 3 bases and the J gene lost 9 bases, with 14 bases spanning the gap. Original handling: Amplifying reference gene primers gave estimates of nucleated cell counts. The assay was immunoSEQ multiplex PCR, and TCRdb's table has in-frame clones only and misses some. That table is the source of V, J and clone size, and D and trimming were worked out from the DNA. The sample has 84,000 or so clones, approximately 86% seen once; the top ten hold 12%. This TCR derives from a woman in her 70s with active or convalescent COVID-19. The sample comprised peripheral blood. V gene TRBV28 combines with J gene TRBJ1-2, with D uncertain. CDR3 nucleotides: TGTGCCAGCAGTTTGGGAGCTGCTATCAGCTACACCTTC. Its translation: CASSLGAAISYTF.